These T cell receptor beta chains were read from a single sample in a study of neurological immune-mediated disorders. TCRdb passed the 5' RACE reads through MiXCR, listing each CDR3 protein once. In the table there are 55,000 or so distinct CDR3 sequences, 4% of which are singletons. Sequencing used CD4+ T cells from blood. These receptors were collected from a woman aged 40 to 49 with multiple sclerosis. Both conserved end residues are part of each CDR3. Fields, in order: clone size, D gene, V gene, J gene, CDR3 protein, CDR3 DNA. The D gene is left open where the match is weak. Size is omitted from some rows. Given values are once, few, many or a class for expanded clones.

few	.	TRBV11-3	TRBJ2-1	CASSPTGTEQFF	TGTGCCAGCAGCCCTACCGGGACAGAGCAGTTCTTC
.	.	TRBV5-1	TRBJ1-3	CASSLAGAGNTIYF	TGCGCCAGCAGCTTGGCAGGGGCTGGAAACACCATATATTTT
many	.	TRBV10-3	TRBJ1-4	CAISESIGEKLFF	TGTGCCATCAGTGAGTCGATCGGGGAAAAACTGTTTTTT
many	.	TRBV12-3/TRBV12-4	TRBJ1-6	CASSRGLGLGSPLHF	TGTGCCAGCAGTCGTGGACTCGGATTAGGTTCACCCCTCCACTTT
many	.	TRBV5-1	TRBJ2-1	CASSLGTGPQFF	TGCGCCAGCAGCTTGGGGACTGGTCCCCAGTTCTTC
many	.	TRBV10-3	TRBJ1-6	CAISEGGASVPLHF	TGTGCCATCAGTGAAGGGGGGGCATCGGTCCCCCTCCACTTT
many	.	TRBV5-1	TRBJ2-1	CASTRVEGGDEQFF	TGCGCCAGCACTCGCGTGGAGGGTGGCGATGAGCAGTTCTTC
many	.	TRBV3-1	TRBJ2-3	CASSPRTNRLRDTQYF	TGTGCCAGCAGCCCTAGGACTAACCGCCTGAGAGATACGCAGTATTTT
many	.	TRBV5-1	TRBJ1-1	CASSGDGGNTEAFF	TGCGCCAGCAGCGGTGACGGGGGGAACACTGAAGCTTTCTTT
many	.	TRBV2	TRBJ2-5	CASRWYREADETQYF	TGTGCCAGCAGATGGTACAGGGAAGCCGACGAGACCCAGTACTTC
many	.	TRBV3-1	TRBJ1-2	CASSQDYGQGLGYTF	TGTGCCAGCAGCCAAGATTATGGGCAGGGTCTTGGCTACACCTTC
many	TRBD1	TRBV20-1	TRBJ1-2	CSARKGQVGYTF	TGCAGTGCTAGAAAGGGACAGGTTGGCTACACCTTC
many	.	TRBV5-1	TRBJ1-6	CASSSQGFFGNSPLHF	TGCGCCAGCAGCTCACAGGGCTTCTTCGGTAATTCACCCCTCCACTTT
many	TRBD1	TRBV20-1	TRBJ1-4	CSASDRERLTEKLFF	TGCAGTGCTAGCGACAGGGAAAGGTTGACTGAAAAACTGTTTTTT
many	TRBD2	TRBV7-9	TRBJ2-1	CASSLPGLAGGEDSYNEQFF	TGTGCCAGCAGCCTGCCGGGACTAGCGGGGGGGGAGGACTCCTACAATGAGCAGTTCTTC
.	TRBD2	TRBV3-1	TRBJ2-5	CASSRLAGKETQYF	TGTGCCAGCAGTCGACTAGCGGGGAAAGAGACCCAGTACTTC
many	TRBD1	TRBV5-1	TRBJ1-6	CASRSTGGDASPLHF	TGCGCCAGCAGATCGACAGGGGGCGACGCTTCACCCCTCCACTTT
many	.	TRBV7-9	TRBJ1-1	CASSLTGKGEAFF	TGTGCCAGCAGCCTCACAGGAAAGGGAGAAGCTTTCTTT
many	.	TRBV5-1	TRBJ1-2	CASSSTGGSLVYTF	TGCGCCAGCAGCTCCACCGGGGGCTCTCTCGTCTACACCTTC
many	.	TRBV10-3	TRBJ1-6	CAISESLMKDNSPLHF	TGTGCCATCAGTGAGTCCCTAATGAAGGATAATTCACCCCTCCACTTT
many	TRBD2	TRBV4-1	TRBJ2-6	CASSWGLAGGANVLTF	TGCGCCAGCAGCTGGGGACTAGCTGGTGGGGCCAACGTCCTGACTTTC
many	.	TRBV5-1	TRBJ2-7	CASSLRAGKYEQYF	TGCGCCAGCAGCTTGAGGGCAGGGAAGTACGAGCAGTACTTC
many	.	TRBV5-1	TRBJ1-2	CASSPRPRGNYGYTF	TGCGCCAGCAGCCCTCGTCCCCGGGGTAACTATGGCTACACCTTC
many	TRBD2	TRBV5-5	TRBJ2-3	CASSLTGGGDTQYF	TGTGCCAGCAGCTTGACCGGGGGGGGAGATACGCAGTATTTT
many	.	TRBV7-2	TRBJ1-1	CASSKGIGPLTTEAFF	TGTGCCAGCAGCAAAGGGATTGGTCCGTTGACAACTGAAGCTTTCTTT
many	TRBD1	TRBV20-1	TRBJ2-5	CSAETGTGVETQYF	TGCAGTGCCGAGACCGGGACAGGGGTAGAGACCCAGTACTTC